Detailed here is one T cell receptor (beta chain). Its antigen is not known. The data stem from a study of blood T cells in healthy people across ages. With a J-beta primer mix and a sample-barcoded 5' primer, a second PCR ran about 7 to 12 cycles. TCRdb used MiXCR to reprocess the 5' RACE reads, holding one entry per CDR3 protein. Here the sample spans roughly 1,800,000 distinct CDR3 sequences, 49% being singletons. Whole-study results and caveats: Higher naive T cell percentage went strongly together with higher TCR beta diversity. Versus aged donors, long-lived donors had higher diversity and more naive CD4+ cells.

CDR1 is SEHNR and CDR2 is FQNEAQ in the germline V gene (reference sequence). The CDR3 runs to 15 residues. J gave up 5 bases and V 1 base, and 3 bases lay outside the gene matches. This clonotype was obtained from a woman in her forties in good health. Sample: blood. This rearrangement joins TRBV7-9 to TRBJ2-1, with 9 bases lining up with TRBD1. The chain's CDR3 is CASSLVRTGDNEQFF. CDR3 DNA: TGTGCCAGCAGCTTAGTCAGGACAGGGGACAATGAGCAGTTCTTC.